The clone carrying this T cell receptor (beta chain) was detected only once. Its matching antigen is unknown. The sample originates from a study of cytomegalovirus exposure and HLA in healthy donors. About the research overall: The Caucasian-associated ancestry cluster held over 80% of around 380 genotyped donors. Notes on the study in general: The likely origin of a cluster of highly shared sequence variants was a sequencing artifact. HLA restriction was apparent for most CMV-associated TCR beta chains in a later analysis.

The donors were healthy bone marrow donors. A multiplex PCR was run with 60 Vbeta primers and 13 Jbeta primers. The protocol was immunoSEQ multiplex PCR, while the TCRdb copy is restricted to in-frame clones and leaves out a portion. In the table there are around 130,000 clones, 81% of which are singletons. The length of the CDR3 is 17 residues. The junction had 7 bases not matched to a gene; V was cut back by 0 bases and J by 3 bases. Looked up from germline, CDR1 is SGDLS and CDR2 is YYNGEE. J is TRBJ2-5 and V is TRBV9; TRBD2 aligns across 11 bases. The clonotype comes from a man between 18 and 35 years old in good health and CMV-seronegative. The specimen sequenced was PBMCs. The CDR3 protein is CASSVDPSGGSEETQYF. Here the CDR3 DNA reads TGTGCCAGCAGCGTAGATCCTAGCGGGGGGTCGGAAGAGACCCAGTACTTC.